This T cell receptor (beta chain) was identified in a study of CD8+CD57+ T cells in acquired aplastic anemia. On this clonotype itself: As yet, its antigen is unknown.

TCR beta VDJ combinations and CDR3 sequences were profiled from genomic DNA. TCRdb analysed the reads with MiXCR anew, one entry per CDR3 protein. This sample has fewer than 250,000 distinct CDR3 sequences; 54% occur once, and the top ten carry about 15%. V lost 5 bases to trimming and J lost 3 bases; unmatched junction nucleotides: 6. The CDR3 has 14 amino acids. Germline V gene sequence: CDR1 LNHDA, CDR2 SQIVND (reference sequence). Study findings and constraints: There were roughly 28 CD8+ CDR3 sequences that occurred in both patients and controls.

Sequenced input: sorted CD4+, CD8+, or CD8+CD57+ T cells (not recorded which) from PBMCs. The sequence came from a human donor in good health, serving as a control. The rearrangement links TRBV19 to TRBJ2-7, with 8 nucleotides matching TRBD1. The CDR3 region has the DNA TGTGCCAGTAGTCCTCGGACAGGGATCTACGAGCAGTACTTC. This sequence encodes CASSPRTGIYEQYF.